These 13 T cell receptor beta chains were sequenced from one sample in a study of CD8 T cells in ankylosing spondylitis. TCRdb processed the 5' RACE reads anew with MiXCR; each CDR3 protein has one entry. Altogether 300,000 to 400,000 distinct CDR3 sequences are present, roughly 14% being singletons, with the ten largest covering about 1%. Sequenced material: blood, either unsorted or a sorted T cell fraction (not recorded which). These receptors all come from a male donor with ankylosing spondylitis or in good health (not recorded which).

This clonotype occurred a few times. The rearrangement joins TRBV6-1 to TRBJ2-2, with 8 bases identical to TRBD1. CDR1 is MNHNS and CDR2 is SASEGT in the germline V gene. The CDR3 has 14 amino acids. V shed 5 bases, J shed 7 bases, and the junction held 6 bases outside the gene matches. This CDR3 reads CASSRQGYGGELFF. Here the CDR3 DNA reads TGTGCCAGCAGTCGACAGGGGTATGGCGGGGAGCTGTTTTTT.

There are a few counts of this clonotype. The chain uses TRBV27 and TRBJ1-2, with 7 bases aligning to TRBD1. The ends lost 4 bases at V and 1 base at J; junction bases unmatched: 12. The CDR3 sequence is 17 residues long. Germline CDR1 reads MNHEY; CDR2 reads SMNVEV (reference sequence). The CDR3 spells CASSYSRGTAINYGYTF. CDR3 coding DNA: TGTGCCAGCAGTTACTCCCGAGGGACAGCGATTAACTATGGCTACACCTTC.

To note about this clonotype: One end of the junction does not line up with germline, which may come from a read error. V gene TRBV11-2 combines with J gene TRBJ2-4; D uncertain. The CDR3 consists of 14 residues. Looked up from germline, CDR1 is SGHAT and CDR2 is FQNNGV. For the CDR3, the DNA is TGTGCCGGCAGCTTAGGCGTCAGAATGGACATTCAGTACTTC. Protein product: CAGSLGVRMDIQYF.

This clonotype was found many times. The chain recombines TRBV12-3 or TRBV12-4 with TRBJ1-1; D call uncertain. CDR3 size: 13 residues. V was shortened by 5 bases and J by 0 bases, with 7 bases between the two germline ends. This CDR3 is CASSPSVNTEAFF. DNA of the CDR3: TGTGCCAGCAGTCCCTCGGTGAACACTGAAGCTTTCTTT.

This clonotype was counted a few times. The CDR3 is CSARETGAAYNSPLHF. In DNA form, the CDR3 reads TGCAGTGCTAGGGAGACAGGGGCGGCCTATAATTCACCCCTCCACTTT. The chain joins TRBV20-1 to TRBJ1-6; 8 bases are shared with TRBD1. J was trimmed by 2 bases and V by 3 bases; bases with no gene match: 6. Germline V lookup: CDR1 DFQATT, CDR2 SNEGSKA (reference sequence). This CDR3 has 16 amino acids.

The sample holds a few counts of this clonotype. This chain connects TRBV6-1 to TRBJ2-7; D tentatively reads TRBD1 or TRBD2 (5 bases each). Germline V gene lookup returns CDR1 MNHNS and CDR2 SASEGT. CDR3 length: 13 residues. V shed 6 bases and J shed 1 base, with 10 bases lying between them. The CDR3 here is CASRRDQSYEQYF. CDR3 DNA sequence: TGTGCCAGCAGACGGGACCAGTCCTACGAGCAGTACTTC.

V is TRBV6-1 and J is TRBJ1-2; D gene unclear. The CDR3 runs 12 residues. Germline V gives CDR1 MNHNS, CDR2 SASEGT. Deletions cut 3 bases from V and 5 bases from J, with 7 bases between. CDR3 DNA: TGTGCCAGCAGTGATTGGAATTATGGCTACACCTTC. It translates to CASSDWNYGYTF.

The chain is built from TRBV7-9 and TRBJ2-1, with TRBD2 matching over 8 bases. CDR1 is SEHNR, CDR2 FQNEAQ, per germline (reference sequence). The CDR3 spans 14 residues. With V trimmed by 7 bases and J by 8 bases, 10 bases remained unmatched. The CDR3: CASNPGLGYYEQFF. The CDR3 DNA follows: TGTGCCAGCAACCCGGGACTAGGGTACTATGAGCAGTTCTTC.

The CDR3 DNA follows: TGTGCCAGCAGTTTGAGGACTAGCGGGAGCAATGAGCAGTTCTTC. As protein: CASSLRTSGSNEQFF. The V gene is TRBV7-2, the J gene TRBJ2-1; 13 nucleotides agree with TRBD2. CDR3 length equals 15 residues. The junction had 5 bases not matched to a gene; V was cut back by 6 bases and J by 6 bases. CDR1 is SGHTA, CDR2 FQGNSA, per germline.

There are a few counts of this clonotype. The chain joins TRBV6-5 to TRBJ2-7; D gene unclear. The V end was cut by 1 base, the J end by 1 base, with 14 bases between. Germline V gene data show CDR1 as MNHEY and CDR2 as SVGAGI. The CDR3 covers 16 residues. The chain's CDR3 is CASSYWAASGSYEQYF. CDR3 in DNA: TGTGCCAGCAGTTACTGGGCGGCCTCTGGTTCCTACGAGCAGTACTTC.

In its sample, this clonotype was seen a few times. V and J are TRBV27 and TRBJ2-7, with a possible D match to TRBD1 (6 bases). Per germline, CDR1 MNHEY and CDR2 SMNVEV (reference sequence). This CDR3 spans 15 amino acids. The V end lost 5 bases, the J end lost 4 bases, and 18 bases lay between the germline ends. The CDR3 DNA is TGTGCCAGCAGTCCTCGCAGGGGCGGTCAGTACGAGCAGTACTTC. Translation: CASSPRRGGQYEQYF.

This clonotype was found many times. J is TRBJ1-2 and V is TRBV12-3 or TRBV12-4, with 11 nucleotides matching TRBD1. V lost 6 bases to trimming and J lost 5 bases; unmatched junction nucleotides: 5. The CDR3 is made up of 14 amino acids. The CDR3 protein is CASSQGQGAYGYTF. For the CDR3, the DNA is TGTGCCAGCAGCCAAGGACAGGGGGCGTATGGCTACACCTTC.

This clonotype occurred a few times. The chain recombines TRBV27 with TRBJ2-1; 7 bases are a match to TRBD1. Germline V gives CDR1 MNHEY, CDR2 SMNVEV (reference sequence). This CDR3 comprises 18 residues. Unmatched junction bases numbered 15, after V lost 3 bases and J lost 4 bases. The CDR3: CASSFGTGALILYNEQFF. In DNA form, the CDR3 reads TGTGCCAGCAGTTTTGGAACAGGGGCCCTTATTCTTTACAATGAGCAGTTCTTC.